One sample yielded the 2 T cell receptor beta chains listed below, sequenced in a study of cytomegalovirus exposure and HLA in healthy donors. PCR amplification relied on 60 Vbeta primers (plus 13 Jbeta primers). Clones were read by immunoSEQ multiplex PCR, and TCRdb kept only the in-frame ones, dropping some. Among fewer than 250,000 clones listed, roughly 82% were seen once. The sequencing sample was made of PBMCs. These receptors were taken from a man aged 40-49 years in good health and CMV-seropositive.

Only one count was recorded for this clone. The chain employs TRBV11-3 and TRBJ1-1; no clear D. CDR1 and CDR2 from the germline V gene are SGHNT and YENEEA. The CDR3 contains 14 residues. V shed 5 bases and J shed 6 bases, with 16 bases lying between them. The chain's CDR3 is CASSGLRARAEAFF. For the CDR3, the DNA is TGTGCCAGCAGCGGCTTAAGGGCGAGGGCTGAAGCTTTCTTT. The whole variable domain, remainder taken from reference TRBV11-3 and TRBJ1-1, is EAGVVQSPRYKIIEKKQPVAFWCNPISGHNTLYWYLQNLGQGPELLIRYENEEAVDDSQLPKDRFSAERLKGVDSTLKIQPAELGDSAVYLCASSGLRARAEAFFGQGTRLTVV.

The chain employs TRBV6-1 and TRBJ1-5; D is uncertain. Germline loops: CDR1 MNHNS, CDR2 SASEGT. Trimming pared 5 bases from V and 5 bases from J, leaving 10 bases between. This CDR3 is 13 amino acids long. The CDR3 spells CASSSQWHQPQHF. CDR3 DNA sequence: TGTGCCAGCAGTTCTCAGTGGCATCAGCCCCAGCATTTT.